The 26 T cell receptor beta chains in this list originate from one sample, sequenced in a study of cytotoxic CD8 clonotypes in ibrutinib-treated CLL. TCRdb's copy holds only in-frame clones and misses some; the assay was immunoSEQ multiplex PCR. The data contain about 39,000 clones, about two thirds of them singletons. The sequenced sample was PBMCs, obtained at disease progression, from a patient treated with ibrutinib. The receptors here all came from a human donor with chronic lymphocytic leukemia.

This chain joins TRBV20-1 and TRBJ2-1; D is uncertain. This CDR3 region has 10 residues. Trimming took off 5 bases at V and 9 bases at J, with 8 bases between the two ends. Per the germline V gene, CDR1 is DFQATT and CDR2 is SNEGSKA (reference sequence). Here the CDR3 reads CSAGDVEQFF. Here the CDR3 DNA reads TGCAGTGCTGGGGATGTTGAGCAGTTCTTC.

The chain joins TRBV19 to TRBJ2-7, with D possibly TRBD2 on 6 matching bases. This CDR3 region has 14 residues. V lost 3 bases to trimming and J lost 4 bases, with 13 bases between them. CDR1 and CDR2 from the germline V gene are LNHDA and SQIVND (reference sequence). This chain's CDR3 is CASSIAGRFYEQYF. The CDR3 DNA reads as TGTGCCAGTAGTATCGCGGGACGATTTTACGAGCAGTACTTC.

The chain links TRBV14 to TRBJ2-7; 9 bases fit TRBD2. The CDR3 loop spans 17 amino acids. CDR1 SGHDN and CDR2 FVKESK come from the germline V gene. The ends lost 0 bases at V and 4 bases at J; junction bases unmatched: 10. CDR3 region: CASSQDSGREGRYEQYF. CDR3 nucleotide sequence: TGTGCCAGCAGCCAAGATTCCGGGCGGGAGGGCCGGTACGAGCAGTACTTC.

The chain has TRBV5-5 and TRBJ2-1, with 9 bases aligning to TRBD1. The CDR3 totals 16 residues. The germline gives CDR1 SGHKS, CDR2 YYEKEE (reference sequence). Unmatched junction bases numbered 8, after V lost 4 bases and J lost 3 bases. DNA of the CDR3: TGTGCCAGCAGCCTGGACAGGGGAAAGTACTACAATGAGCAGTTCTTC. Protein product: CASSLDRGKYYNEQFF.

This clone was counted once. The chain carries TRBV7-3 and TRBJ2-1; 7 bases are shared with TRBD2. CDR3 length: 15 amino acids. CDR1 and CDR2 from the germline V gene are SGHTA and FQGTGA. The ends lost 5 bases at V and 8 bases at J; junction bases unmatched: 12. The CDR3 reads CASSRRAGEIHEQFF. The CDR3 DNA follows: TGTGCCAGCAGCCGCAGGGCGGGAGAAATTCATGAGCAGTTCTTC.

This chain connects TRBV11-2 to TRBJ1-1; D might be TRBD1 (5 bases). The CDR3 is made up of 15 amino acids. CDR1 SGHAT and CDR2 FQNNGV come from the germline V gene. The V gene lost 1 base and the J gene lost 4 bases, with 13 bases spanning the gap. The CDR3 loop reads CASSLAPGFVTEAFF. The CDR3 DNA sequence: TGTGCCAGCAGCTTAGCGCCAGGGTTTGTCACTGAAGCTTTCTTT.

This clone was seen only a few times. The rearrangement uses TRBV7-3 and TRBJ2-3; D is ambiguous. The germline gives CDR1 SGHTA, CDR2 FQGTGA. The CDR3 is made up of 14 amino acids. V gave up 0 bases and J gave up 5 bases, with 9 bases separating them. The CDR3 DNA is TGTGCCAGCAGCTTAACAGGGCCCCAAGATACGCAGTATTTT. Its translation: CASSLTGPQDTQYF.

The chain uses TRBV29-1 and TRBJ2-7, with a possible D match to TRBD2 (6 bases). The ends were cut back, 6 bases at V and 2 bases at J, with 17 bases in the middle. Germline CDR1 reads SQVTM; CDR2 reads ANQGSEA. CDR3 length: 14 residues. The chain's CDR3 is CSVATGTGTYEQYF. The CDR3 region has the DNA TGCAGCGTAGCTACCGGGACTGGGACCTACGAGCAGTACTTC.

The chain recombines TRBV7-9 with TRBJ1-1; the D is unclear. This CDR3 region has 13 residues. CDR1 and CDR2 (germline): SEHNR, FQNEAQ (reference sequence). V lost 5 bases and J lost 7, with 14 bases in between. In DNA, the CDR3 is TGTGCCAGCAGCCTTGGTTTGGGATTTGAAGCTTTCTTT. It is translated as CASSLGLGFEAFF.

This clone counts as medium-sized. The rearrangement uses TRBV14 and TRBJ1-1; D uncertain. The length of the CDR3 is 13 residues. V lost 0 bases to trimming and J lost 3 bases, with 5 bases between them. Germline loops: CDR1 SGHDN, CDR2 FVKESK. Here the CDR3 DNA reads TGTGCCAGCAGCCAAGACAGTTACACTGAAGCTTTCTTT. The encoded protein is CASSQDSYTEAFF.

Only one count was recorded for this clone. The chain employs TRBV5-1 and TRBJ1-1; no clear D gene. Trimming left V 0 bases short and J 1 base short, with 10 bases between. The CDR3 loop spans 15 amino acids. The V gene's germline CDR1 is SGHRS and CDR2 YFSETQ. CDR3 loop: CASSLVEGQNTEAFF. In DNA, the CDR3 is TGCGCCAGCAGCTTGGTCGAGGGTCAGAACACTGAAGCTTTCTTT.

The chain employs TRBV4-1 and TRBJ2-6; D is unclear. Germline V lookup: CDR1 MGHRA, CDR2 YSYEKL. V lost 1 base and J 2 bases, leaving 3 bases between the germline ends. CDR3 length: 14 amino acids. CDR3 protein: CASSQGPGANVLTF. CDR3 bases: TGCGCCAGCAGCCAAGGTCCTGGGGCCAACGTCCTGACTTTC.

The V call is TRBV4-3, the J call TRBJ2-1, with 15 positions matching TRBD2. The CDR3 consists of 15 residues. The V segment lost 1 base and the J segment 12 bases; nucleotides outside the gene matches: 4. Germline CDR1 is LGHNA and CDR2 is YSLEER. In DNA, the CDR3 is TGCGCCAGCAGCCAAGGGACTAGCGGGAGGGCCCGGCAGTTCTTC. This codes for CASSQGTSGRARQFF.

Written as DNA, the CDR3 is TGTGCCACCTTGGGACTAGCGGCCCCGGACGAGCAGTACTTC. This gives the protein CATLGLAAPDEQYF. The rearrangement links TRBV7-9 to TRBJ2-7; TRBD2 agrees at 11 bases. The germline gives CDR1 SEHNR, CDR2 FQNEAQ (reference sequence). Trimming cost V 10 bases and J 5 bases; bases outside gene matches: 10. The CDR3 has 14 residues.

This clone turned up a few times. V usage is TRBV10-1 and J usage is TRBJ2-1; D remains ambiguous. Germline V gene lookup returns CDR1 WNHNN and CDR2 SYGVQD (reference sequence). The V end lost 3 bases, the J end lost 7 bases, and 10 bases lay between the germline ends. The CDR3 extends over 13 amino acids. CDR3 in amino acids: CASSESPHNEQFF. CDR3 bases: TGCGCCAGCAGTGAATCCCCCCATAATGAGCAGTTCTTC.

The J gene is TRBJ1-1, the V gene TRBV30; 9 nucleotides align to TRBD1. The CDR3 is 15 amino acids. The V segment lost 2 bases and the J segment 5 bases; nucleotides outside the gene matches: 9. CDR1 and CDR2 from the germline V gene are GTSNPN and SVGIG (reference sequence). The CDR3 reads CAWSLGTGRGTEAFF. The CDR3 nucleotides are TGTGCCTGGAGTTTGGGGACAGGGAGGGGAACTGAAGCTTTCTTT.

The chain employs TRBV7-3 and TRBJ2-7; D tentatively fits TRBD1 or TRBD2 (6 bases each). Trimming shortened V by 3 bases and J by 2 bases, and 14 bases separated the two germline ends. The CDR3 consists of 15 residues. Germline CDR1 reads SGHTA; CDR2 reads FQGTGA. CDR3: CASSLRGDRAYEQYF. As DNA, the CDR3 is TGTGCCAGCAGCTTGAGGGGGGACCGAGCCTACGAGCAGTACTTC. Using reference TRBV7-3 and TRBJ2-7 for the parts outside the CDR3, the full variable domain is GAGVSQTPSNKVTEKGKYVELRCDPISGHTALYWYRQSLGQGPEFLIYFQGTGAADDSGLPNDRFFAVRPEGSVSTLKIQRTERGDSAVYLCASSLRGDRAYEQYFGPGTRLTVT.

The chain combines TRBV7-9 with TRBJ1-2, with TRBD1 matching 9 bases. There are 14 residues in the CDR3. The germline gives CDR1 SEHNR, CDR2 FQNEAQ (reference sequence). V was clipped by 5 bases and J by 5 bases; unmatched bases: 6. CDR3 nucleotides: TGTGCCAGCAGCCGAGACAGGGGGTGGTATGGCTACACCTTC. Translating it yields CASSRDRGWYGYTF.

The chain joins TRBV7-9 to TRBJ2-1; D perhaps matches TRBD1 (6 bases). This CDR3 is built from 14 residues. Germline V gene data show CDR1 as SEHNR and CDR2 as FQNEAQ (reference sequence). V was trimmed by 5 bases and J by 2 bases, leaving 10 bases between them. CDR3 sequence reads: CASSGTPTYNEQFF. The CDR3, as DNA: TGTGCCAGCAGCGGGACACCTACCTACAATGAGCAGTTCTTC.

V usage is TRBV5-6 and J usage is TRBJ1-1; TRBD1 aligns across 9 bases. Germline V gene sequence: CDR1 SGHDT, CDR2 YYEEEE. V lost 0 bases and J lost 0; bases outside the gene matches: 0. This CDR3 comprises 15 residues. The chain's CDR3 is CASSLGDRVNTEAFF. The CDR3 DNA reads as TGTGCCAGCAGCTTGGGGGACAGGGTGAACACTGAAGCTTTCTTT.

The genes are TRBV19 and TRBJ1-3, with 8 nucleotides matching TRBD1. Germline lookup yields CDR1 LNHDA and CDR2 SQIVND (reference sequence). This CDR3 contains 17 residues. V was pared by 7 bases and J by 0 bases, with 11 bases of the junction left unmatched. The CDR3 sequence: CASIRTGPRLSGNTIYF. CDR3 bases: TGTGCCAGTATTCGGACAGGGCCTCGGCTCTCTGGAAACACCATATATTTT.

By sample fraction, this clone is medium-sized (0.01 to 0.1%). This chain links TRBV7-9 with TRBJ1-3, with D possibly matching TRBD1 (5 bases). V was pared by 10 bases and J by 2 bases, with 12 bases between. Germline CDR1 is SEHNR and CDR2 is FQNEAQ (reference sequence). The CDR3 loop spans 13 amino acids. This chain's CDR3 is CATERGAGNTIYF. DNA of the CDR3: TGTGCCACAGAACGGGGCGCTGGAAACACCATATATTTT.

The chain links TRBV18 to TRBJ1-1; possibly TRBD1 for D (6 bases). Trimming left V 3 bases short and J 8 bases short, with 7 bases between. From germline, CDR1 is KGHSH and CDR2 LQKENI. The CDR3 has 11 amino acids. This chain's CDR3 is CASSPDREAFF. The CDR3 coding sequence is TGTGCCAGCTCACCCGACAGGGAAGCTTTCTTT. Full variable domain (rest looked up from reference TRBV18 and TRBJ1-1): NAGVMQNPRHLVRRRGQEARLRCSPMKGHSHVYWYRQLPEEGLKFMVYLQKENIIDESGMPKERFSAEFPKEGPSILRIQQVVRGDSAAYFCASSPDREAFFGQGTRLTVV.

V and J are TRBV19 and TRBJ1-5; D is possibly TRBD1 (5 bases). Per the germline V gene, CDR1 is LNHDA and CDR2 is SQIVND (reference sequence). V gave up 3 bases and J gave up 0 bases, with 9 bases separating them. CDR3 length: 15 residues. The DNA of the CDR3 is TGTGCCAGTAGTATCCCAGGGTATAGCAATCAGCCCCAGCATTTT. Amino acid sequence: CASSIPGYSNQPQHF. Full variable domain (rest looked up from reference TRBV19 and TRBJ1-5): DGGITQSPKYLFRKEGQNVTLSCEQNLNHDAMYWYRQDPGQGLRLIYYSQIVNDFQKGDIAEGYSVSREKKESFPLTVTSAQKNPTAFYLCASSIPGYSNQPQHFGDGTRLSIL.

The V call is TRBV29-1, the J call TRBJ2-2; TRBD2 matches 7 bases. Per the germline V gene, CDR1 is SQVTM and CDR2 is ANQGSEA. V shed 7 bases and J 6 bases; nucleotides not matched to a gene: 8. The CDR3 runs to 13 residues. The CDR3 DNA is TGCAGCGCGACTAGCAAAACGGCCGGGGAGCTGTTTTTT. Its protein is CSATSKTAGELFF.

The rearrangement links TRBV11-2 to TRBJ1-6; D is possibly TRBD1 (5 bases). Between the trimmed V and J ends, which lost 5 bases and 8 bases, there was a span of 22 bases. Germline V CDR1 and CDR2: SGHAT, FQNNGV. This CDR3 has 17 amino acids. CDR3 DNA: TGTGCCAGCAGCCAACCTTACACTGGGGCAGGCGATTCACCCCTCCACTTT. It yields the protein CASSQPYTGAGDSPLHF.